This entry lists 19 T cell receptor beta chains sequenced from one sample in a study of T cell responses to AZD1222 COVID-19 vaccine. Here immunoSEQ multiplex PCR was the method, and the copy in TCRdb shows in-frame clones only, minus some. The data contain some 110,000 clones, around 91% of them seen just once; the ten biggest clones take up approximately 1.4%. The starting material was peripheral blood, obtained 28 days after the second AZD1222 dose. All receptors come from an adult who received the AZD1222 COVID-19 vaccine.

The rearrangement links TRBV28 to TRBJ2-1; TRBD2 matches 8 bases. J gave up 0 bases and V 3 bases, and 10 bases lay outside the gene matches. The CDR3 extends over 18 amino acids. CDR1 is MDHEN and CDR2 is SYDVKM in the germline V gene. The CDR3 loop reads CASSFGTRYLSSYNEQFF. The CDR3 DNA is TGTGCCAGCAGTTTCGGGACTAGGTACCTGAGCTCCTACAATGAGCAGTTCTTC.

V is TRBV9 and J is TRBJ2-1; D is unresolved. The CDR3 runs to 15 residues. Germline CDR1 and CDR2: SGDLS and YYNGEE. V lost 0 bases to trimming and J lost 8 bases, with 15 bases between them. The CDR3 DNA follows: TGTGCCAGCAGCGTAGTAACGAATAATTTGCATGAGCAGTTCTTC. The encoded protein is CASSVVTNNLHEQFF.

The chain couples TRBV14 to TRBJ2-1; TRBD1 aligns across 7 bases. CDR1 is SGHDN, CDR2 FVKESK, per germline. V was clipped by 1 base and J by 8 bases; unmatched bases: 11. The CDR3 totals 16 residues. CDR3 sequence reads: CASSQVRQGVSYEQFF. The CDR3 coding sequence is TGTGCCAGCAGCCAAGTTCGGCAGGGGGTCTCATATGAGCAGTTCTTC.

The chain joins TRBV29-1 to TRBJ1-2, with unresolved D. CDR3 size: 16 residues. V lost 4 bases to trimming and J lost 2 bases, with 20 bases between them. Germline V gives CDR1 SQVTM, CDR2 ANQGSEA. The CDR3 region is CSVGRYQETRNYGYTF. The CDR3 nucleotides read TGCAGCGTTGGAAGGTACCAAGAAACCCGGAACTATGGCTACACCTTC.

The V gene is TRBV27, the J gene TRBJ2-7; TRBD1 might be the D (6 bases). Trimming left V 2 bases short and J 4 bases short, with 9 bases between. Germline CDR1 reads MNHEY; CDR2 reads SMNVEV (reference sequence). There are 13 residues in the CDR3. For the CDR3, the DNA is TGTGCCAGCAGTTTAAGACAGGAGTACGAGCAGTACTTC. Translation: CASSLRQEYEQYF.

This clone was observed once. The rearrangement uses TRBV10-1 and TRBJ1-4; 7 nucleotides match TRBD1. The V and J ends lost 6 bases and 8 bases, in that order; junction bases with no gene match: 9. The CDR3 has 14 residues. Germline V gene sequence: CDR1 WNHNN, CDR2 SYGVQD (reference sequence). CDR3 loop: CASRDRDEGEKLFF. The CDR3 DNA sequence: TGCGCCAGCAGAGACAGGGACGAGGGAGAAAAACTGTTTTTT.

The J gene is TRBJ2-7, the V gene TRBV27; 9 nucleotides match TRBD1. J lost 1 base, V lost 7 bases, and 2 bases had no gene match. Germline CDR1 reads MNHEY; CDR2 reads SMNVEV (reference sequence). This CDR3 contains 13 residues. CDR3 nucleotide sequence: TGTGCCAGCACGGGACAGGGTTCCTACGAGCAGTACTTC. Residues: CASTGQGSYEQYF.

The gene calls are TRBV28 and TRBJ1-4, with D uncertain. Trimming took 2 bases from V and 6 from J, leaving 7 bases between them. Germline V gives CDR1 MDHEN, CDR2 SYDVKM. CDR3 length: 13 residues. This CDR3 reads CASSLRWDEKLFF. In DNA form, the CDR3 reads TGTGCCAGCAGTTTAAGGTGGGATGAAAAACTGTTTTTT.

On this clone itself: Compared with germline, one end of the junction differs, possibly owing to a read error. V gene TRBV7-7 combines with J gene TRBJ2-1, with TRBD2 matching over 13 bases. This CDR3 spans 15 amino acids. Per the germline V gene, CDR1 is SSHAT and CDR2 is FNYEAQ (reference sequence). The CDR3 here is CASSLGLAGPNEQFF. CDR3 DNA: TGTGCTAGCAGCTTGGGACTAGCGGGGCCCAATGAGCAGTTCTTC.

This chain connects TRBV28 to TRBJ1-2, with no clear D. V gave up 6 bases and J gave up 0 bases, with 2 bases separating them. CDR1 and CDR2 from the germline V gene are MDHEN and SYDVKM. The CDR3 is 11 amino acids. The CDR3 region is CASRANYGYTF. Written as DNA, the CDR3 is TGTGCCAGCAGGGCTAACTATGGCTACACCTTC.

This sequence joins TRBV7-3 and TRBJ2-7; 9 positions match TRBD1. The CDR3 has 14 residues. Trimming removed 6 bases from V and 5 bases from J; junction bases left unmatched: 8. The germline V gene has CDR1 SGHTA and CDR2 FQGTGA. The CDR3 DNA follows: TGTGCCAGCAGTATATCCCGGGACAGGGACGAGCAGTACTTC. Translation: CASSISRDRDEQYF. Full variable domain (missing parts from reference TRBV7-3 and TRBJ2-7): GAGVSQTPSNKVTEKGKYVELRCDPISGHTALYWYRQSLGQGPEFLIYFQGTGAADDSGLPNDRFFAVRPEGSVSTLKIQRTERGDSAVYLCASSISRDRDEQYFGPGTRLTVT.

The rearrangement uses TRBV27 and TRBJ2-7, with D unresolved. Per germline, CDR1 MNHEY and CDR2 SMNVEV (reference sequence). The CDR3 is 15 residues long. Deletions cut 0 bases from V and 2 bases from J, with 11 bases between. CDR3 nucleotide sequence: TGTGCCAGCAGTTTATCGTCGCTACCCCCCTACGAGCAGTACTTC. Translated: CASSLSSLPPYEQYF.

V usage is TRBV13 and J usage is TRBJ2-2; the D is unclear. This CDR3 contains 13 residues. Germline values: CDR1 PRHDT, CDR2 FYEKMQ (reference sequence). V shed 5 bases and J shed 7 bases, with 11 bases lying between them. The CDR3 loop is CASSIWGGGELFF. CDR3 nucleotides: TGTGCCAGCAGCATTTGGGGTGGCGGGGAGCTGTTTTTT.

The V call is TRBV3-1 (or the pseudogene TRBV3-2), the J call TRBJ2-3; no firm D call. The CDR3 covers 15 residues. Germline V gives CDR1 LGHDT, CDR2 YNNKEL (reference sequence). Trimming cost V 4 bases and J 2 bases, with 13 bases left between them. CDR3: CASSPRFLDTDTQYF. In nucleotides, the CDR3 is TGTGCCAGCAGCCCGCGGTTCCTTGACACAGATACGCAGTATTTT.

Comments on this clone: At one of its ends the junction is not consistent with the germline gene, which may arise from a read error. CDR3 DNA sequence: TGCGCCCGCAGCTTGGGGGGGGGCCTCGGCTCCTACAATGAGCAGTTCTTC. Translated, it gives CARSLGGGLGSYNEQFF. V and J are TRBV5-1 and TRBJ2-1; perhaps TRBD2 as D (7 bases). The CDR3 contains 17 residues. The germline V gene has CDR1 SGHRS and CDR2 YFSETQ.

The chain uses TRBV14 and TRBJ1-6; 8 nucleotides agree with TRBD1. Germline V gene lookup returns CDR1 SGHDN and CDR2 FVKESK. CDR3 size: 15 residues. V shed 1 base and J 7 bases; nucleotides not matched to a gene: 3. CDR3 nucleotide sequence: TGTGCCAGCAGCCAAGGACAGGGGTTGAATTCACCCCTCCACTTT. Translated, it gives CASSQGQGLNSPLHF.

The chain recombines TRBV24-1 with TRBJ1-5, with 7 bases matching TRBD1. This CDR3 has 16 amino acids. Germline V CDR1 and CDR2: KGHDR, SFDVKD. Unmatched junction bases numbered 6, after V lost 4 bases and J lost 1 base. CDR3 region: CATSEDQGGSNQPQHF. CDR3 coding DNA: TGTGCCACCAGTGAAGACCAGGGGGGAAGCAATCAGCCCCAGCATTTT.

The chain employs TRBV11-1 and TRBJ1-1, with D tentatively TRBD1 (5 bases). The CDR3 covers 14 residues. Germline V gene lookup returns CDR1 SGHAT and CDR2 FQDESV (reference sequence). The V and J ends lost 4 bases and 4 bases respectively, with 13 bases between them. The CDR3 nucleotides read TGTGCCAGCAGCTCGCGGACGGGGGGCACTGAAGCTTTCTTT. Amino acids: CASSSRTGGTEAFF.

The chain employs TRBV6-5 and TRBJ2-7; D unclear. Looked up from germline, CDR1 is MNHEY and CDR2 is SVGAGI. V was shortened by 4 bases and J by 3 bases, with 16 bases between the two germline ends. This CDR3 comprises 15 residues. CDR3 sequence reads: CASSLIRAARYEQYF. As DNA, the CDR3 is TGTGCCAGCAGTTTAATCCGGGCGGCGCGCTACGAGCAGTACTTC.